This T cell receptor beta chain was captured in a study of early stage breast cancer tumors. On the study more broadly: Invasive lobular carcinomas made up about 30% of the 12 ER+/PR+/HER2- tumors.

Comments on this clone: Its specificity is unknown.

Study-wide results and limits: Tumors had about 2.5-fold higher T cell density and higher clonality than adjacent normal breast tissue. Comparing each tissue with blood distinguished tumor from normal in about 90% of the 16 patients.

Germline V gene lookup returns CDR1 SGHTA and CDR2 FQGTGA. This CDR3 is built from 14 residues. Germline trimming cut 5 bases from V and 6 bases from J; bases unmatched to any gene: 5. Generated by immunoSEQ multiplex PCR, the TCRdb table keeps only in-frame clones and is missing some. The sample consists of about 31,000 clones, almost 75% of them appearing once. The sequenced sample was blood. This TCR was recovered from a person aged 35 to 50 with breast cancer. The chain employs TRBV7-3 and TRBJ2-7, with 12 bases that match TRBD2. DNA for the CDR3: TGTGCCAGCAGCGTCGGACTAGCGGGAAGCGAGCAGTACTTC. Amino acid sequence: CASSVGLAGSEQYF.